This T cell receptor (beta chain) was identified during a study of control samples from healthy donors and cancer patients. V lost 4 bases and J 6 bases, leaving 13 bases between the germline ends. The CDR3 is made up of 14 amino acids. The germline gives CDR1 MNHEY, CDR2 SVGAGI. This clone appeared once. Using immunoSEQ multiplex PCR, the repertoire was profiled, and TCRdb retains in-frame clones only, with some absent. This sample carries about 120,000 clones, 87% of them seen once, and the ten largest clones take 2.9%. The specimen sequenced was blood. The chain combines TRBV6-5 with TRBJ2-4, with D tentatively TRBD1 (5 bases). This sequence originates from a man between 60 and 70 years old in good health. The CDR3 nucleotides are TGTGCCAGCAGTTCCCAAGGGGCTTTAAACATTCAGTACTTC. It translates to CASSSQGALNIQYF.